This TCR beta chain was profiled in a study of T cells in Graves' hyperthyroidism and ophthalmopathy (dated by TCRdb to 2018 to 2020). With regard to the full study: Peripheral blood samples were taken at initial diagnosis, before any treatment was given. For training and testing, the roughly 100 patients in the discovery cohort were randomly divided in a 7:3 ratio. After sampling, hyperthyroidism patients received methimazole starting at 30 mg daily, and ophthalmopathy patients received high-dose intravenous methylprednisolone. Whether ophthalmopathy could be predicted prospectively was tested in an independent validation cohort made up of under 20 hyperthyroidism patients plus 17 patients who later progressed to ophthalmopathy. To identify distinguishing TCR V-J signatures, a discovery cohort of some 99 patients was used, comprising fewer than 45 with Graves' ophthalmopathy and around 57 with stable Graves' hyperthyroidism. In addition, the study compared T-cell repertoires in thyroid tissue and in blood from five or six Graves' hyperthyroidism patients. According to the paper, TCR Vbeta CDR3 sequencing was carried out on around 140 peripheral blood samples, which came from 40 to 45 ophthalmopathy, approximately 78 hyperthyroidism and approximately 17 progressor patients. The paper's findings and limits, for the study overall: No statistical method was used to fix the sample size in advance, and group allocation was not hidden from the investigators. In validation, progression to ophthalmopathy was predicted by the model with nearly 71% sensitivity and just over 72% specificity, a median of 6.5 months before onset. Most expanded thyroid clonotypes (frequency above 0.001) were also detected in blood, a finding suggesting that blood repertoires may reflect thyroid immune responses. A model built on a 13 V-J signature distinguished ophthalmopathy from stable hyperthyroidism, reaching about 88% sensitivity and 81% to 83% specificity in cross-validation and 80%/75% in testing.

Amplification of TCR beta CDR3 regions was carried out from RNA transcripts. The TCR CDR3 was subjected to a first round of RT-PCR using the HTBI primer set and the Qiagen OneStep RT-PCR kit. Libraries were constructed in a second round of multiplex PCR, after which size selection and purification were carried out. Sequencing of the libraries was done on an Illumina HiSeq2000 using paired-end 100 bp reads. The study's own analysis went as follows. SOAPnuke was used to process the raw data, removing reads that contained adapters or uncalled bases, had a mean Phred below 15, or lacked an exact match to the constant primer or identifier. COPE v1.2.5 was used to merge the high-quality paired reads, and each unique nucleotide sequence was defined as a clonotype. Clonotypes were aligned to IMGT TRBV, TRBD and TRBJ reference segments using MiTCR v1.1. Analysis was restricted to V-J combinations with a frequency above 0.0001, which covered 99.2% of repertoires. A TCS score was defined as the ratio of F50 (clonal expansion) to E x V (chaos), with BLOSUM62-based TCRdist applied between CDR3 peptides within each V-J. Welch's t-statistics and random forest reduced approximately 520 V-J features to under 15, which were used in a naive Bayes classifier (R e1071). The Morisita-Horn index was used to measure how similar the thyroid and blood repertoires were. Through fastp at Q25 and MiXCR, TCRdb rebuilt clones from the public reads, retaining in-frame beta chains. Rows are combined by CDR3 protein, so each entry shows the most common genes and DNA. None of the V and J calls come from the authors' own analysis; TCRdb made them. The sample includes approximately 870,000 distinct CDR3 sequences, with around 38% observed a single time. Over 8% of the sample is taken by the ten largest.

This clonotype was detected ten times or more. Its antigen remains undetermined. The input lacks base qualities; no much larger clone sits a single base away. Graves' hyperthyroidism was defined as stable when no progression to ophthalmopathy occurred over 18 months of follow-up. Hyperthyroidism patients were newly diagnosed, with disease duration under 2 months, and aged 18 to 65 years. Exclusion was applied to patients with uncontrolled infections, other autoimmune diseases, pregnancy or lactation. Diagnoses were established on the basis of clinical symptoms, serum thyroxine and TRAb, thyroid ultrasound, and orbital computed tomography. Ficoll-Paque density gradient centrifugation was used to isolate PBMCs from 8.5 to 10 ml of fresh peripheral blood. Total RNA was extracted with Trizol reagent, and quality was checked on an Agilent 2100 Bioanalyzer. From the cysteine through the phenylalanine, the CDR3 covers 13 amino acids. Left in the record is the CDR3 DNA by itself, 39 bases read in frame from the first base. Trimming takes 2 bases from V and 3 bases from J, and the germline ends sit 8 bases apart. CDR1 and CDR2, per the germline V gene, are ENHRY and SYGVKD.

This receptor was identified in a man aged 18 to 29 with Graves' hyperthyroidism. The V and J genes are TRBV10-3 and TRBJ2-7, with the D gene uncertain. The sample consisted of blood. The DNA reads TGTGCCATCAGTGAGAGAGAAAGCTACGAGCAGTACTTC. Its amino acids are CAISERESYEQYF.